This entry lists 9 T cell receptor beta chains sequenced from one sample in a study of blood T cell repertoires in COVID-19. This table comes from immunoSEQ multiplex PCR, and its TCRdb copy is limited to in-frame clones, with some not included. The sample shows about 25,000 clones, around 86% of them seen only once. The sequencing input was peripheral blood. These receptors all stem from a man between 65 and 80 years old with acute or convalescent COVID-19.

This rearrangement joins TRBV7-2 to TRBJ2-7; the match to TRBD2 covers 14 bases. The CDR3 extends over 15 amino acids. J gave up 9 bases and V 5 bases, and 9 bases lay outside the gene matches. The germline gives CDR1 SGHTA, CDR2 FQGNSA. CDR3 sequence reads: CASSAPGLAGVVQYF. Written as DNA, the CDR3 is TGTGCCAGCAGCGCACCGGGACTAGCGGGAGTAGTGCAGTACTTC.

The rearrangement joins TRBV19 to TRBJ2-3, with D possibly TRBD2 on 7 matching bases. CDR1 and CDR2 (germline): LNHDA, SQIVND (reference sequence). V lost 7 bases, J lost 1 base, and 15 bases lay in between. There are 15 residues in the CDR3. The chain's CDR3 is CASTLGGAGTDTQYF. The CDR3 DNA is TGTGCCAGTACCCTGGGGGGGGCTGGCACAGATACGCAGTATTTT.

CDR3 loop: CASCGTVFTDTQYF. For the CDR3, the DNA is TGTGCCAGCTGTGGGACAGTCTTCACAGATACGCAGTATTTT. The chain recombines TRBV6-6 with TRBJ2-3; 7 nucleotides line up with TRBD1. Germline V gene lookup returns CDR1 MNHNY and CDR2 SVGAGI (reference sequence). V lost 8 bases, J lost 2 bases, and 7 bases stayed unmatched. The CDR3 consists of 14 residues.

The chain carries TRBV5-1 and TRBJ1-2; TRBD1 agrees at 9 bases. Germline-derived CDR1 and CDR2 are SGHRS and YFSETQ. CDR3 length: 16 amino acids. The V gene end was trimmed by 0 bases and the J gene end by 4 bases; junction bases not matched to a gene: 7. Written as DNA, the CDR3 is TGCGCCAGCAGCTTGGATGGGACAGGGCCCATCTATGGCTACACCTTC. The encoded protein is CASSLDGTGPIYGYTF.

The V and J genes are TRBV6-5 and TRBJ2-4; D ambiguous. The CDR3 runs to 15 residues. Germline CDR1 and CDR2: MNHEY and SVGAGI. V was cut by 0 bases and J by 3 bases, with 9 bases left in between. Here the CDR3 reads CASSYSFTDKNIQYF. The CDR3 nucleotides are TGTGCCAGCAGTTACTCGTTCACAGACAAAAACATTCAGTACTTC.

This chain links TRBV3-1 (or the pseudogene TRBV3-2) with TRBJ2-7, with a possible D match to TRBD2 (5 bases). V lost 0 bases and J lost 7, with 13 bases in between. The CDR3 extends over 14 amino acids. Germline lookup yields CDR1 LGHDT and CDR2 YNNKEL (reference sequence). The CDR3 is CASSQEWEQGEQYF. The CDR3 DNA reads TGTGCCAGCAGCCAAGAGTGGGAGCAAGGGGAGCAGTACTTC.

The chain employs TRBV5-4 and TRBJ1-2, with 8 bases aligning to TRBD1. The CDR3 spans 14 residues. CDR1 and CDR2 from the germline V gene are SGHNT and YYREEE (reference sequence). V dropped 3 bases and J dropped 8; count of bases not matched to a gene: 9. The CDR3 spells CASSSSGGWLGYTF. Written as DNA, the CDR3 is TGTGCCAGCAGCTCTTCAGGGGGCTGGCTAGGCTACACCTTC. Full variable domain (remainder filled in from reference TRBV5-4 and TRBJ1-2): ETGVTQSPTHLIKTRGQQVTLRCSSQSGHNTVSWYQQALGQGPQFIFQYYREEENGRGNFPPRFSGLQFPNYSSELNVNALELDDSALYLCASSSSGGWLGYTFGSGTRLTVV.

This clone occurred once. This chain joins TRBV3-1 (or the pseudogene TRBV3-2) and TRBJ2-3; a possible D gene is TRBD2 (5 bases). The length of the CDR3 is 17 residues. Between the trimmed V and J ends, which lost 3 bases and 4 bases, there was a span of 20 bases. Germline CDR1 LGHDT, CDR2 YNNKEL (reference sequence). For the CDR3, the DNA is TGTGCCAGCAGCCAGGGAGTGGGGTGCTTGCGGGCAGATACGCAGTATTTT. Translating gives CASSQGVGCLRADTQYF.

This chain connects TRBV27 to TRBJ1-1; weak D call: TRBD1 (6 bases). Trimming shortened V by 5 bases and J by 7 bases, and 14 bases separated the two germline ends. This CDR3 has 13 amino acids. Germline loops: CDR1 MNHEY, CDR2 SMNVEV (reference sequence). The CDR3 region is CASSASGTLEAFF. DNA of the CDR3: TGTGCCAGCAGTGCATCAGGGACACTTGAAGCTTTCTTT.